This T cell receptor beta chain was sequenced in a study of T cell responses to AZD1222 COVID-19 vaccine. Study findings and constraints: Spike-specific TCR breadth and depth grew following two AZD1222 doses. Repertoires were collected only later (after the peak T cell response had occurred). As reported, nearly half of all spike-specific TCRs target variant regions that are unmutated.

Assay used: immunoSEQ multiplex PCR; TCRdb lists only in-frame clones, some missing. Of 55,000 to 75,000 clones in the sample, roughly 85% were seen once. CDR3 length equals 14 residues. With 4 bases removed from V and 5 bases from J, the gap between germline ends came to 13 bases. The V gene's germline CDR1 is SEHNR and CDR2 FQNEAQ (reference sequence). A note on this clone: Its antigen is undetermined. Other DNA variants within this sample encode the same CDR3.

The source was peripheral blood, collected on day 0 of AZD1222 vaccination. This receptor was identified in an adult in good health. The chain links TRBV7-9 to TRBJ2-3, with TRBD2 as a possible D gene (6 bases). CDR3 in amino acids: CASSYSGRGDTQYF. CDR3 coding DNA: TGTGCCAGCAGCTATAGCGGTCGAGGAGATACGCAGTATTTT.